A selection of T cell receptor beta chains follows, all from one sample in a study of blood T cell repertoires in COVID-19. Produced via immunoSEQ multiplex PCR; TCRdb's table is partial and in-frame only. The profile shows over 90,000 clones, 75% to 95% of them singletons. Sequencing input: peripheral blood. The receptor source for this set is a man aged 50-60 years with acute or convalescent COVID-19. CDR3s include the opening cysteine and the closing phenylalanine or tryptophan. D genes are given only for firm matches. Clone sizes are given selectively: once, few, many, or a class where the clone is expanded.

v_call: TRBV19; clone_size: medium-sized; d_call: NA; j_call: TRBJ2-7; cdr3_aa: CASSSQASYEQYF; cdr3_nt: TGTGCCAGTAGTAGTCAGGCCTCCTACGAGCAGTACTTC
v_call: TRBV15; clone_size: NA; d_call: NA; j_call: TRBJ2-7; cdr3_aa: CATSRDLWVDEQYF; cdr3_nt: TGTGCCACCAGCCGGGACTTGTGGGTGGACGAGCAGTACTTC
v_call: TRBV24-1; clone_size: NA; d_call: TRBD1; j_call: TRBJ1-3; cdr3_aa: CATSDKKGQGNTIYF; cdr3_nt: TGTGCCACCAGTGATAAGAAGGGACAGGGGAACACCATATATTTT
v_call: TRBV27; clone_size: NA; d_call: NA; j_call: TRBJ2-7; cdr3_aa: CASSLAGQTYEQYF; cdr3_nt: TGTGCCAGCAGTCTGGCGGGACAGACGTACGAGCAGTACTTC
v_call: TRBV18; clone_size: NA; d_call: NA; j_call: TRBJ2-3; cdr3_aa: CASSLDNMGTQYF; cdr3_nt: TGTGCCAGCTCACTGGACAACATGGGTACGCAGTATTTT
v_call: TRBV5-1; clone_size: NA; d_call: NA; j_call: TRBJ1-1; cdr3_aa: CASSLGGEGAFF; cdr3_nt: TGCGCCAGCAGCTTGGGGGGAGAGGGAGCTTTCTTT
v_call: TRBV21-1; clone_size: NA; d_call: NA; j_call: TRBJ2-5; cdr3_aa: CASSKASVLLQETQYF; cdr3_nt: TGTGCCAGCAGCAAAGCATCCGTCCTTCTCCAAGAGACCCAGTACTTC
v_call: TRBV6-5; clone_size: NA; d_call: TRBD1; j_call: TRBJ1-1; cdr3_aa: CASSRDREAFF; cdr3_nt: TGTGCCAGCAGCCGGGACAGGGAAGCTTTCTTT
v_call: TRBV7-6; clone_size: once; d_call: NA; j_call: TRBJ2-7; cdr3_aa: CASSHSLSYEQYF; cdr3_nt: TGTGCCAGCAGCCACTCCCTCTCCTACGAGCAGTACTTC
v_call: TRBV3-1/TRBV3-2; clone_size: NA; d_call: NA; j_call: TRBJ1-3; cdr3_aa: CASSQDLGGTSRNTIYF; cdr3_nt: TGTGCCAGCAGCCAAGATCTGGGAGGGACCTCGAGAAACACCATATATTTT
v_call: TRBV4-1; clone_size: once; d_call: NA; j_call: TRBJ2-1; cdr3_aa: CASSQLRVGNEQFF; cdr3_nt: TGCGCCAGCAGCCAACTCAGGGTAGGGAATGAGCAGTTCTTC
v_call: TRBV10-3; clone_size: NA; d_call: NA; j_call: TRBJ1-5; cdr3_aa: CAISEPPTGTSRNQPQHF; cdr3_nt: TGTGCCATCAGTGAGCCACCAACCGGGACAAGTCGCAATCAGCCCCAGCATTTT
v_call: TRBV11-3; clone_size: NA; d_call: NA; j_call: TRBJ2-7; cdr3_aa: CASRLAAGSYEQYF; cdr3_nt: TGTGCCAGCAGATTAGCGGCAGGATCCTACGAGCAGTACTTC
v_call: TRBV30; clone_size: NA; d_call: NA; j_call: TRBJ1-2; cdr3_aa: CAWRAAMINRYTF; cdr3_nt: TGTGCCTGGAGAGCTGCTATGATTAATCGCTACACCTTC
v_call: TRBV15; clone_size: NA; d_call: NA; j_call: TRBJ2-1; cdr3_aa: CATHEGGRREQFF; cdr3_nt: TGTGCCACCCATGAGGGTGGACGCCGGGAGCAGTTCTTC
v_call: TRBV5-4; clone_size: NA; d_call: TRBD1; j_call: TRBJ2-4; cdr3_aa: CASSRGQGGSKNIQYF; cdr3_nt: TGTGCCAGCAGCCGGGGACAGGGAGGGTCCAAAAACATTCAGTACTTC
v_call: TRBV29-1; clone_size: NA; d_call: NA; j_call: TRBJ1-5; cdr3_aa: CSVDFNQPQHF; cdr3_nt: TGCAGCGTTGACTTCAATCAGCCCCAGCATTTT
v_call: TRBV11-2; clone_size: NA; d_call: NA; j_call: TRBJ1-2; cdr3_aa: CASSFGGSRGYTF; cdr3_nt: TGTGCCAGCAGCTTCGGAGGGAGCCGTGGCTACACCTTC
v_call: TRBV5-1; clone_size: NA; d_call: NA; j_call: TRBJ1-3; cdr3_aa: CASSLESQGSGNTIYF; cdr3_nt: TGCGCCAGCAGCTTGGAATCGCAGGGTTCAGGAAACACCATATATTTT
v_call: TRBV7-9; clone_size: NA; d_call: TRBD2; j_call: TRBJ2-2; cdr3_aa: CASSLPGTSGRSGELFF; cdr3_nt: TGTGCCAGCAGCTTACCCGGGACTAGCGGGAGGTCCGGGGAGCTGTTTTTT
v_call: TRBV21-1; clone_size: NA; d_call: NA; j_call: TRBJ2-1; cdr3_aa: CASSSLTSGSSYNEQFF; cdr3_nt: TGTGCCAGCAGCTCTCTGACCAGCGGGAGCTCCTACAATGAGCAGTTCTTC
v_call: TRBV2; clone_size: NA; d_call: NA; j_call: TRBJ1-5; cdr3_aa: CAVRRTENQPQHF; cdr3_nt: TGTGCCGTTAGGCGTACAGAGAATCAGCCCCAGCATTTT
v_call: TRBV5-1; clone_size: once; d_call: TRBD2; j_call: TRBJ2-3; cdr3_aa: CASSSSGSGTDTQYF; cdr3_nt: TGCGCCAGCAGCAGTAGCGGGAGCGGCACAGATACGCAGTATTTT
v_call: TRBV12-3/TRBV12-4; clone_size: NA; d_call: NA; j_call: TRBJ1-6; cdr3_aa: CASGGANSPLHF; cdr3_nt: TGTGCCAGCGGCGGGGCAAATTCACCCCTCCACTTT
v_call: TRBV27; clone_size: NA; d_call: TRBD1; j_call: TRBJ2-3; cdr3_aa: CASSYGQGFYDTQYF; cdr3_nt: TGTGCCAGCAGTTACGGACAGGGCTTTTATGATACGCAGTATTTT
v_call: TRBV14; clone_size: NA; d_call: NA; j_call: TRBJ1-1; cdr3_aa: CASSQDSRLRGTEAFF; cdr3_nt: TGTGCCAGCAGCCAGGATTCGCGGCTGCGGGGCACTGAAGCTTTCTTT
v_call: TRBV5-5; clone_size: medium-sized; d_call: NA; j_call: TRBJ2-7; cdr3_aa: CASSFGGTYEQYF; cdr3_nt: TGTGCCAGCAGCTTTGGGGGCACCTACGAGCAGTACTTC
v_call: TRBV11-2; clone_size: NA; d_call: NA; j_call: TRBJ2-3; cdr3_aa: CASRQGSTDTQYF; cdr3_nt: TGTGCCAGCAGACAGGGTAGCACAGATACGCAGTATTTT